Listed below are T cell receptor beta chains from one sample, sequenced in a study of T cell responses to AZD1222 COVID-19 vaccine. Repertoires were generated with immunoSEQ multiplex PCR, while TCRdb's copy carries only in-frame clones and drops some. The repertoire includes about 130,000 clones, about 90% of them detected once, and under 7% sits in the top ten. The sample here was peripheral blood, taken on day 0 of AZD1222 vaccination. The source is an adult in good health. The CDR3 runs from the conserved cysteine through the conserved F or W. The D gene is left open where the match is weak.

cdr3_length,v_call,d_call,j_call,cdr3_aa
13,TRBV7-9,.,TRBJ1-1,CASSLDLNTEAFF
16,TRBV7-2,TRBD1,TRBJ2-5,CASSHPGQGARETQYF
14,TRBV30,.,TRBJ1-6,CAWSATSEHSPLHF
16,TRBV3-1/TRBV3-2,.,TRBJ1-3,CASSQDPVNSGNTIYF
15,TRBV7-9,TRBD2,TRBJ2-7,CASSSPRGEDYEQYF
15,TRBV7-6,.,TRBJ2-1,CASSFGVGSYNEQFF
12,TRBV5-4,.,TRBJ1-1,CASSRYRDEAFF
15,TRBV7-9,.,TRBJ2-2,CASSLKPANTGELFF
14,TRBV10-3,.,TRBJ2-3,CAISAEASTDTQYF
14,TRBV2,TRBD1,TRBJ1-2,CASRPRQGNYGYTF
14,TRBV19,TRBD2,TRBJ2-1,CASSKTSGDDEQFF
16,TRBV9,TRBD1,TRBJ1-2,CASSPRTGLQIDGYTF
15,TRBV23-1,.,TRBJ1-5,CASSQDGQVNQPQHF
15,TRBV6-5,.,TRBJ2-4,CASVLGGLAKNIQYF